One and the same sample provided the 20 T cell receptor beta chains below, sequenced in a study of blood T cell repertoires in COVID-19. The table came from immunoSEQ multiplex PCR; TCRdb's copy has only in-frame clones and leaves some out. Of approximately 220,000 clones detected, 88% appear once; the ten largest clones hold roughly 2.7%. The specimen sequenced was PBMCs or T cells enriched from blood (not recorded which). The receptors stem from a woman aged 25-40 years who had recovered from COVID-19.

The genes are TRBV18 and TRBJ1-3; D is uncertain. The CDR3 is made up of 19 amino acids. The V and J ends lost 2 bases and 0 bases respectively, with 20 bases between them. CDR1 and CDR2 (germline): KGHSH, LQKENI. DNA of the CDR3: TGTGCCAGCTCACCATTCGTTTATACGGGAAGGGACTCTGGAAACACCATATATTTT. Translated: CASSPFVYTGRDSGNTIYF.

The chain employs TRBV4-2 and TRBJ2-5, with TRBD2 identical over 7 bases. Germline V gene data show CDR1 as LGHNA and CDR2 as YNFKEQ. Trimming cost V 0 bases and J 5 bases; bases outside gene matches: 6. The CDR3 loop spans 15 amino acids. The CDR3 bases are TGTGCCAGCAGCCAAGATCCCGGGGGGTCGGAGACCCAGTACTTC. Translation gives CASSQDPGGSETQYF.

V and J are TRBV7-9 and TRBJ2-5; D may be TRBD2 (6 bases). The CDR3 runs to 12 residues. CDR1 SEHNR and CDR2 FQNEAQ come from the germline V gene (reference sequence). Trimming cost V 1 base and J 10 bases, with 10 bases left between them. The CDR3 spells CASSLELAFQYF. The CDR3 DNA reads TGTGCCAGCAGCTTAGAACTAGCATTCCAGTACTTC.

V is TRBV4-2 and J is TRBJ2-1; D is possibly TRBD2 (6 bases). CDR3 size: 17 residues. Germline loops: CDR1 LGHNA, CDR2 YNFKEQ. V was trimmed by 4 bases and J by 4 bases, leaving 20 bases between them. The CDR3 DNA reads TGTGCCAGCAGCCGATTTAGGGCTAGCGAGGCGTACAATGAGCAGTTCTTC. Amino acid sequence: CASSRFRASEAYNEQFF.

The CDR3, as DNA: TGTGCCAGCAGCCAAGAGGTCGGTCAGCCCCAGCATTTT. Translation gives CASSQEVGQPQHF. This chain uses TRBV4-2 with TRBJ1-5, with no clear D. Per the germline V gene, CDR1 is LGHNA and CDR2 is YNFKEQ. Trimming took off 0 bases at V and 6 bases at J, with 6 bases between the two ends. The CDR3 has 13 residues.

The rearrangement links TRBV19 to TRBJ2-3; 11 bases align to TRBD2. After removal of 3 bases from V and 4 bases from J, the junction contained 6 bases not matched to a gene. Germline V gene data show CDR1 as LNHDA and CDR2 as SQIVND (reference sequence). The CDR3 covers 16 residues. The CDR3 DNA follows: TGTGCCAGTAGTATGGCTCTAGCGGGGGGTTCAGATACGCAGTATTTT. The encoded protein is CASSMALAGGSDTQYF.

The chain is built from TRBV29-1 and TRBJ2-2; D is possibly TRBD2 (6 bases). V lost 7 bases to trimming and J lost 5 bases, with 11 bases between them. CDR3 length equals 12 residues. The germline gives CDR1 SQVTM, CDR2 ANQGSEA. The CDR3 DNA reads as TGCAGCGGGGTGGGGGGAACCGGGGAGCTGTTTTTT. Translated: CSGVGGTGELFF.

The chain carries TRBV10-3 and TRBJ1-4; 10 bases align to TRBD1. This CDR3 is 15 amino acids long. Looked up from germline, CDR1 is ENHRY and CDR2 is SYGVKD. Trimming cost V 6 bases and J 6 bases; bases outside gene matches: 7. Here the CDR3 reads CAIRPTGTGDEKLFF. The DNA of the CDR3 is TGTGCCATCAGGCCCACCGGGACAGGGGATGAAAAACTGTTTTTT.

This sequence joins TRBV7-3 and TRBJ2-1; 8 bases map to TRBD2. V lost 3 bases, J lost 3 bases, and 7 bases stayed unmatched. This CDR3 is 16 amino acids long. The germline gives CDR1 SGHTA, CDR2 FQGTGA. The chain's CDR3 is CASSFRLAHVYNEQFF. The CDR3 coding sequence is TGTGCCAGCAGCTTTAGACTAGCGCATGTCTACAATGAGCAGTTCTTC.

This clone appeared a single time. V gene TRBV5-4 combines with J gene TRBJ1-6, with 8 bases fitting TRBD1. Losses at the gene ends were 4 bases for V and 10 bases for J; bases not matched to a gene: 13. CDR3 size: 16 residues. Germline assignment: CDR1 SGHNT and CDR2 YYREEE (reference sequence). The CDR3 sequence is CASSPEGGSGGSPLHF. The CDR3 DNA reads TGTGCCAGCAGCCCGGAAGGGGGGTCAGGGGGCTCACCCCTCCACTTT.

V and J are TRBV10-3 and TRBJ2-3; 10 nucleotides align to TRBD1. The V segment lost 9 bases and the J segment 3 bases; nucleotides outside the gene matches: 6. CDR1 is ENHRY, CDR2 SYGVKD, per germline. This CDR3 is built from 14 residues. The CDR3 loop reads CAILGGQGTDTQYF. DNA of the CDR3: TGTGCCATTTTGGGGGGACAGGGGACAGATACGCAGTATTTT.

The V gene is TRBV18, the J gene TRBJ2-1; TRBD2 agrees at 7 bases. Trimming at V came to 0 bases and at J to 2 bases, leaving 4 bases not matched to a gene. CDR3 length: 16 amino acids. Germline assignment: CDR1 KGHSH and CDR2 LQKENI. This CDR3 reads CASSPPRGTAYNEQFF. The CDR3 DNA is TGTGCCAGCTCACCACCGCGGGGGACCGCCTACAATGAGCAGTTCTTC.

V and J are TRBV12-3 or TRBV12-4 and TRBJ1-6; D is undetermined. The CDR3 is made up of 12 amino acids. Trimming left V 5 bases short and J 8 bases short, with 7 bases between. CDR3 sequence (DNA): TGTGCCAGCAGTCCCCCGGATTCACCCCTCCACTTT. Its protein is CASSPPDSPLHF.

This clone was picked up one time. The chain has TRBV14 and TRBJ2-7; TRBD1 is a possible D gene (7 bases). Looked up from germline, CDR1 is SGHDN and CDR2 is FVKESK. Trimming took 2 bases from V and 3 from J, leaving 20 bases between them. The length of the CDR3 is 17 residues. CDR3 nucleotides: TGTGCCAGCAGCCAAATGGAAGGACAGGAGGGTAACTACGAGCAGTACTTC. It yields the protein CASSQMEGQEGNYEQYF.

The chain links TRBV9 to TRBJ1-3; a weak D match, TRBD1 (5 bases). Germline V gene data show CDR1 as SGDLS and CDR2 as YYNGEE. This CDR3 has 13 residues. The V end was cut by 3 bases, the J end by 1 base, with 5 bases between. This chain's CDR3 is CASSEGSGNTIYF. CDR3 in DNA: TGTGCCAGCAGCGAGGGGTCTGGAAACACCATATATTTT.

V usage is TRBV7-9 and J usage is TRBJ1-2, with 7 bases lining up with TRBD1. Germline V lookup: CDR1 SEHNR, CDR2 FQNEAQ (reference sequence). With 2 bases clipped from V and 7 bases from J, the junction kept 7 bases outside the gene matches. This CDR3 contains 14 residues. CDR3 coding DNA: TGTGCCAGCAGCTTACTCTCAGGGGGAAGTGGCTACACCTTC. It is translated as CASSLLSGGSGYTF.

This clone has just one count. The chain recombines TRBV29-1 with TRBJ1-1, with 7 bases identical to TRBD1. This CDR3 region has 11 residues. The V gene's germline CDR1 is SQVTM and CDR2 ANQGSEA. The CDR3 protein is CSYDRDTEAFF. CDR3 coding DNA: TGCAGTTACGACAGGGACACTGAAGCTTTCTTT.

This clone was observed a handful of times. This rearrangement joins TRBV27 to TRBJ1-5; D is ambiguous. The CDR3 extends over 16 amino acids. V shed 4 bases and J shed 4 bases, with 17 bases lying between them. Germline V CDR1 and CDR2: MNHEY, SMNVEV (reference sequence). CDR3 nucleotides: TGTGCCAGCAGTTCTTGGGAGGTCGGGCCTAATCAGCCCCAGCATTTT. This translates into CASSSWEVGPNQPQHF.

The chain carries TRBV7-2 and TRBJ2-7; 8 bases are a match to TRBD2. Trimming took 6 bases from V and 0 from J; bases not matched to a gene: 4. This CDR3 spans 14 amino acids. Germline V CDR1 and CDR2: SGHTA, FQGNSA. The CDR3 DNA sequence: TGTGCCAGCAGACAAGCGGGGGACTCCTACGAGCAGTACTTC. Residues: CASRQAGDSYEQYF.

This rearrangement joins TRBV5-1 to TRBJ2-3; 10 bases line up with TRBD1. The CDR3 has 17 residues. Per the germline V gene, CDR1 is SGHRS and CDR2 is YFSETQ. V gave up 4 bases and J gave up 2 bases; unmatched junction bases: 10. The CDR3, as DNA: TGCGCCAGCAGCCCCTGGACAGGGGGATTAAACACAGATACGCAGTATTTT. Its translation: CASSPWTGGLNTDTQYF.